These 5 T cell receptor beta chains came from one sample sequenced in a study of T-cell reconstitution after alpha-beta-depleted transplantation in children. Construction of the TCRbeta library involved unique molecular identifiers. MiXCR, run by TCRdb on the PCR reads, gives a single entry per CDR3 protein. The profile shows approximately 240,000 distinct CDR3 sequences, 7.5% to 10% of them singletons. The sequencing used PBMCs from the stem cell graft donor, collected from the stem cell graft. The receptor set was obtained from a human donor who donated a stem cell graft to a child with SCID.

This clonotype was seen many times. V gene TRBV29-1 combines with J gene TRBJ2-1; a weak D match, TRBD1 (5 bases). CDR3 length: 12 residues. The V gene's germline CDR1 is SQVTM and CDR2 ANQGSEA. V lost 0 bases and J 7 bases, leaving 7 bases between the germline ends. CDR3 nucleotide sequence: TGCAGCGTTGAAGATCACAGGAATGAGCAGTTCTTC. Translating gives CSVEDHRNEQFF.

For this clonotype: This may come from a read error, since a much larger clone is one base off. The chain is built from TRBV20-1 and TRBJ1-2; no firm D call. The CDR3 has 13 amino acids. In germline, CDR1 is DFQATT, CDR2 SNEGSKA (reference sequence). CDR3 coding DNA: TGCAGTGCTAGAGATGAAACCGGAAATGGCTACCCCTTC. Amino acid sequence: CSARDETGNGYPF.

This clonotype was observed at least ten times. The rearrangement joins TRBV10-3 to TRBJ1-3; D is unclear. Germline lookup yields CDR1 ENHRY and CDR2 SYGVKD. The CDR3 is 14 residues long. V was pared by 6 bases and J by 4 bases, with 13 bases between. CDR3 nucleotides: TGTGCCATCAGACCTTCTTTGGTAGGAAACACCATATATTTT. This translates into CAIRPSLVGNTIYF.

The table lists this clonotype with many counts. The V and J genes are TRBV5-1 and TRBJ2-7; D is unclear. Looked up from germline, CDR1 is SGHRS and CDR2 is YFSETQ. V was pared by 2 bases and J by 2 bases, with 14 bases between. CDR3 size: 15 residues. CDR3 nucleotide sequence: TGCGCCAGCAGCTTCGGCAGGACGACCCCCTACGAGCAGTACTTC. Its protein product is CASSFGRTTPYEQYF.

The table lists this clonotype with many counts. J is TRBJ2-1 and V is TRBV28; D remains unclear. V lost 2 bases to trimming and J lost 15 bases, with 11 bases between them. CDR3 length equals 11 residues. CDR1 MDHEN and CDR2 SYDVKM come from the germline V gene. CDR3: CASSLGLRRFF. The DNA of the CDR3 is TGTGCCAGCAGTTTAGGGCTGCGACGGTTCTTC.